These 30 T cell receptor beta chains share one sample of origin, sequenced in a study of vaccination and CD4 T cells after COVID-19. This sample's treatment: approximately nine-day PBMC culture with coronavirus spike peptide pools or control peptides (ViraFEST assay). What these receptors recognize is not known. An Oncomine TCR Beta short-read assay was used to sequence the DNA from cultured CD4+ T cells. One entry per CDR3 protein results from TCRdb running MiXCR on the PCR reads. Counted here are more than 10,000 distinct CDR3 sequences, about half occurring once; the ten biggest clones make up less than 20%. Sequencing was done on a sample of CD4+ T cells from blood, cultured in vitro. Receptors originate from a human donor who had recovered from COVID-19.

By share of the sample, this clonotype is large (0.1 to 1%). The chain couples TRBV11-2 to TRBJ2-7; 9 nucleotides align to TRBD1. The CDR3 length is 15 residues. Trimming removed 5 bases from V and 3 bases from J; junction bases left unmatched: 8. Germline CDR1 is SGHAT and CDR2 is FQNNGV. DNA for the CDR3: TGTGCCAGCAGCCGGGGACAGGGAGGTTTCTACGAGCAGTACTTC. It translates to CASSRGQGGFYEQYF.

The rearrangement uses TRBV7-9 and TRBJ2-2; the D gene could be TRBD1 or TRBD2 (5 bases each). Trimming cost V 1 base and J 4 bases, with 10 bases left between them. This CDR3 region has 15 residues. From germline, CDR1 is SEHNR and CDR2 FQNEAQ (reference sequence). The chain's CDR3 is CASSLEGPSTGELFF. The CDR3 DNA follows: TGTGCCAGCAGCTTAGAGGGACCGAGCACCGGGGAGCTGTTTTTT.

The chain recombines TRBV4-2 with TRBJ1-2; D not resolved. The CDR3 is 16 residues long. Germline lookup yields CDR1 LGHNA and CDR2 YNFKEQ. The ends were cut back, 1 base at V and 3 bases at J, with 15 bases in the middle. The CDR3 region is CASSQVGGGSDYGYTF. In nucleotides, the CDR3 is TGTGCCAGCAGCCAAGTAGGCGGCGGATCAGACTATGGCTACACCTTC.

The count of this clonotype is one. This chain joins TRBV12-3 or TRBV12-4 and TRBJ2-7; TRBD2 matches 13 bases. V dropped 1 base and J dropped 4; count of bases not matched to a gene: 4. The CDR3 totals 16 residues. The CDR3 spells CASSLGGLAGSYEQYF. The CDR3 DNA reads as TGTGCCAGCAGTTTAGGGGGACTAGCGGGATCTTACGAGCAGTACTTC.

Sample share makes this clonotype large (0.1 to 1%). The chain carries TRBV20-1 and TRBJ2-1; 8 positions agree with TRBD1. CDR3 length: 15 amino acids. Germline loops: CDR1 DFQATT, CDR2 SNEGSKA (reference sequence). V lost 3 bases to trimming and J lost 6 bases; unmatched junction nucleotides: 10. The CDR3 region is CSARMTGDVGNEQFF. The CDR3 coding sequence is TGCAGTGCTAGGATGACAGGGGATGTTGGCAATGAGCAGTTCTTC.

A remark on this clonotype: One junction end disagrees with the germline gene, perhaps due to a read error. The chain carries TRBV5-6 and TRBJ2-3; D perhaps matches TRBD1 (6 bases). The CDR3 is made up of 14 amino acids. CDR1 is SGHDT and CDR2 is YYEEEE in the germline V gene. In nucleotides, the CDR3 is TGCGCCAGCAGGGATACAGGGAACACAGATACGCAGTATTTT. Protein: CASRDTGNTDTQYF.

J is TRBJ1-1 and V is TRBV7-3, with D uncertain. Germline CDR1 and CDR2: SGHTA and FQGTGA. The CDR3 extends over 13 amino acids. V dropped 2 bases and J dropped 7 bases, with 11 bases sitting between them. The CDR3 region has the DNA TGTGCCAGCAGCTTAGATACCGGTAGTGAAGCTTTCTTT. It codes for CASSLDTGSEAFF.

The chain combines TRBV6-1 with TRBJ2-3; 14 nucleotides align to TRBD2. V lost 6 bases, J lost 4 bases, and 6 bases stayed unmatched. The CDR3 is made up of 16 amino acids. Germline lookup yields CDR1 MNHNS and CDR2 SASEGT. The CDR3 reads CASSRLAGGPADTQYF. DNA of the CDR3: TGTGCCAGCAGCAGACTAGCGGGAGGGCCTGCAGATACGCAGTATTTT.

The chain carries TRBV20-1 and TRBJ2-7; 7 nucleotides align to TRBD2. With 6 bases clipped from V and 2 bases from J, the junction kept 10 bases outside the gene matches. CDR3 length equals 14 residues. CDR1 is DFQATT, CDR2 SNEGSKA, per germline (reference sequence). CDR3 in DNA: TGCAGTGCCTCAATTAGAGCGGGGACCTACGAGCAGTACTTC. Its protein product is CSASIRAGTYEQYF.

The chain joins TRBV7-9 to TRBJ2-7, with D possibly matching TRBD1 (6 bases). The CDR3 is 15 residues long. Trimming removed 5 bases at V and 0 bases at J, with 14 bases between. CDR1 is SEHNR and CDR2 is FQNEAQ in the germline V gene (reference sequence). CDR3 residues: CASSLVTGRSYEQYF. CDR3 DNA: TGTGCCAGCAGCCTAGTAACAGGGCGCTCCTACGAGCAGTACTTC.

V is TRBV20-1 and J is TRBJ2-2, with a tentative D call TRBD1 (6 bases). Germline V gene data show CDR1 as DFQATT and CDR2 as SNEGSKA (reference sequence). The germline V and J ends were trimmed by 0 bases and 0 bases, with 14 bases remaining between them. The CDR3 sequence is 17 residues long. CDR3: CSARDRTGYANTGELFF. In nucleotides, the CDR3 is TGCAGTGCTAGAGATCGAACAGGGTACGCGAACACCGGGGAGCTGTTTTTT.

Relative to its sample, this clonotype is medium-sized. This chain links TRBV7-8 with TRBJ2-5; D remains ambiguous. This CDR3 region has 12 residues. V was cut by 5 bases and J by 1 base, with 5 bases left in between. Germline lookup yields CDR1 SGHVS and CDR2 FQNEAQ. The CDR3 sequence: CASSRTQETQYF. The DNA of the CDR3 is TGTGCCAGCAGCCGGACCCAAGAGACCCAGTACTTC.

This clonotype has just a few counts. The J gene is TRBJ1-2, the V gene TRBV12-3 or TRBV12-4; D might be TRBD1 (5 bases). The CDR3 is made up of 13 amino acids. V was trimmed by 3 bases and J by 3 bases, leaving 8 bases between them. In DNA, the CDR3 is TGTGCCAGCAGTTTTGAGGGGTACTATGGCTACACCTTC. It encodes CASSFEGYYGYTF.

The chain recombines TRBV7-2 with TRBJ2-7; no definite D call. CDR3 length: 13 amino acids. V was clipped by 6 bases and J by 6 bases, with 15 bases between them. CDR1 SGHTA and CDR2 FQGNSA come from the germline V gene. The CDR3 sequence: CASSLVGFLEQYF. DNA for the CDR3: TGTGCCAGCAGTCTTGTGGGTTTCCTCGAGCAGTACTTC.

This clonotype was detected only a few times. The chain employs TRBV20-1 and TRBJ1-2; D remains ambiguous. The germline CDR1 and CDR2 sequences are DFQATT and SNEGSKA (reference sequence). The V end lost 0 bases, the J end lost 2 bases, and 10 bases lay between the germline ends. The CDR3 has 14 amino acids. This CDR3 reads CSARDGRRNYGYTF. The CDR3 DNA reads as TGCAGTGCTAGAGATGGTCGACGGAACTATGGCTACACCTTC.

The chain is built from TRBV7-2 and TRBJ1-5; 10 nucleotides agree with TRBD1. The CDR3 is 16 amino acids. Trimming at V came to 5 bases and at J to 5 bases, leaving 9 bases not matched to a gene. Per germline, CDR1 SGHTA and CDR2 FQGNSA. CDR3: CASSPRDRGSDQPQHF. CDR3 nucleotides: TGTGCCAGCAGCCCCCGGGACAGGGGATCAGATCAGCCCCAGCATTTT.

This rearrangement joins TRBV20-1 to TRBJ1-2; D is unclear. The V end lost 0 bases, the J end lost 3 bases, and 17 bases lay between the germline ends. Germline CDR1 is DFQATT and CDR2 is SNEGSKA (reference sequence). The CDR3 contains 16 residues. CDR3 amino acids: CSARDGSSGLDYGYTF. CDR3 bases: TGCAGTGCTAGAGATGGGAGCAGCGGACTGGACTATGGCTACACCTTC.

CDR3 DNA sequence: TGTGCCAGCAGCAAAGATCCTAGCGGGAATTACGAGCAGTACTTC. Translated, it gives CASSKDPSGNYEQYF. The gene calls are TRBV21-1 and TRBJ2-7; the tabulated D call, TRBD2, remains unverified against the DNA. TRBV21-1 is noted as a pseudogene. The CDR3 runs 15 residues.

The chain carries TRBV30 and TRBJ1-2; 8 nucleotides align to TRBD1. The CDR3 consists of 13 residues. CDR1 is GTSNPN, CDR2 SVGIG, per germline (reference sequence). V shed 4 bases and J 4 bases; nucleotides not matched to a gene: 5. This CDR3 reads CAWTRDRPYGYTF. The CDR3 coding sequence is TGTGCCTGGACGAGGGACAGGCCCTATGGCTACACCTTC.

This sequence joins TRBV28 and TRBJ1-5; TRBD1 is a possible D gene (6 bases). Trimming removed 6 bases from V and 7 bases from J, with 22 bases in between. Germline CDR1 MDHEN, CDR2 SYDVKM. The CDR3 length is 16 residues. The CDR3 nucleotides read TGTGCCAGCAGAAACGGAAGGAACAGGGCGGGACAGCCCCAGCATTTT. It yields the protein CASRNGRNRAGQPQHF.

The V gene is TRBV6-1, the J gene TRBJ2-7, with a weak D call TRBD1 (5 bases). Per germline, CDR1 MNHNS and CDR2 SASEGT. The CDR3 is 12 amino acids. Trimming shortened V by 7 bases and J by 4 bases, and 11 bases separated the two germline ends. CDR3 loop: CASINRIYEQYF. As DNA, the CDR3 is TGTGCCAGCATCAACAGGATTTACGAGCAGTACTTC.

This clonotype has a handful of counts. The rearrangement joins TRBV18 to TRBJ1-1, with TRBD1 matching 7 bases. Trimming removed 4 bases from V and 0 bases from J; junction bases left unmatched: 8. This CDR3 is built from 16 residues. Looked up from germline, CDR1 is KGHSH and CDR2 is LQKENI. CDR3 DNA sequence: TGTGCCAGCTCACGAGGGGGCTCGGGCCTGAACACTGAAGCTTTCTTT. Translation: CASSRGGSGLNTEAFF.

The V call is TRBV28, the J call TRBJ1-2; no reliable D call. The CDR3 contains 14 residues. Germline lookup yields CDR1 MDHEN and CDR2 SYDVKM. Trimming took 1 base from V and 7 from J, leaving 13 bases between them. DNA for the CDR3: TGTGCCAGCAGTTTATTCCAGGTTGACGGTGGCTACACCTTC. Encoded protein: CASSLFQVDGGYTF.

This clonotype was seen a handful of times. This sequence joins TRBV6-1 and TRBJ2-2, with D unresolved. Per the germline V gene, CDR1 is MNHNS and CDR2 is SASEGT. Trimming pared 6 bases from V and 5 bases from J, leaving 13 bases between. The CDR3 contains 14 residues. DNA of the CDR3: TGTGCCAGCAGCTCCAGATGGAAGACCGGGGAGCTGTTTTTT. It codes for CASSSRWKTGELFF.

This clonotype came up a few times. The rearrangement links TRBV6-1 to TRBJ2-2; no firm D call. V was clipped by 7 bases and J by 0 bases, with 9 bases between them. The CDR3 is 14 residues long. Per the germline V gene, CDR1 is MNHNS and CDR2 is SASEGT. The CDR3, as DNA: TGTGCCAGCATGAAGCAGCCGAACACCGGGGAGCTGTTTTTT. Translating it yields CASMKQPNTGELFF.

The CDR3 DNA sequence: TGCAGTGCTAGCCGGGGACTAGCGGGAAAGGATGAGCAGTACTTC. Protein: CSASRGLAGKDEQYF. The chain has TRBV20-1 and TRBJ2-7; 13 bases agree with TRBD2. The CDR3 totals 15 residues. The V gene's germline CDR1 is DFQATT and CDR2 SNEGSKA (reference sequence). The V segment lost 3 bases and the J segment 7 bases; nucleotides outside the gene matches: 9.

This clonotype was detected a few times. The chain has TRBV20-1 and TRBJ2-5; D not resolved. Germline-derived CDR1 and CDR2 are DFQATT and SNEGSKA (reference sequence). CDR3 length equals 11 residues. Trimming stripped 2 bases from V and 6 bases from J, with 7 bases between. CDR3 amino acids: CSARLRQTQYF. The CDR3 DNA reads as TGCAGTGCTAGATTGAGACAGACCCAGTACTTC.

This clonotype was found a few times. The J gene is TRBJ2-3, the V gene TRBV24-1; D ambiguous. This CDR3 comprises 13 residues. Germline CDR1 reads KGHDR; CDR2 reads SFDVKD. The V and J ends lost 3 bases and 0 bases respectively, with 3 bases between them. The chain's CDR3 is CATSDGSTDTQYF. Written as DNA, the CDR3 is TGTGCCACCAGTGATGGTAGCACAGATACGCAGTATTTT.

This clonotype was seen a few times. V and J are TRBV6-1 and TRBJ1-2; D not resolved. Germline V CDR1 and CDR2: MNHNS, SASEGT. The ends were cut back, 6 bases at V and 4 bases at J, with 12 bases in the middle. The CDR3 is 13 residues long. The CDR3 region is CASRAQILYGYTF. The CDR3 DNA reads TGTGCCAGCAGAGCGCAGATTCTCTATGGCTACACCTTC.

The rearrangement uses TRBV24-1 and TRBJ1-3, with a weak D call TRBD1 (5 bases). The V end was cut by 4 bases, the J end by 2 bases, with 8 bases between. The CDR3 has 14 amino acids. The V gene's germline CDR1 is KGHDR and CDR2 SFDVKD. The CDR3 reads CATSDPRAGNTIYF. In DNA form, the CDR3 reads TGTGCCACCAGTGACCCCAGGGCTGGAAACACCATATATTTT.